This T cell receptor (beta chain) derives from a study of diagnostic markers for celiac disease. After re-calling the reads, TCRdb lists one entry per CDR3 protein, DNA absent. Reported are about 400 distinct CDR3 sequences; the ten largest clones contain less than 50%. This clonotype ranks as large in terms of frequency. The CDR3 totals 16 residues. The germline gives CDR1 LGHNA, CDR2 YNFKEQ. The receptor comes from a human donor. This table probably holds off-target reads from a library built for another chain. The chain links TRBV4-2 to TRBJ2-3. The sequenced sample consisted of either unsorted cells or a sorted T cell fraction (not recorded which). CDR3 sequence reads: CASSREMTAFTDTQYF.